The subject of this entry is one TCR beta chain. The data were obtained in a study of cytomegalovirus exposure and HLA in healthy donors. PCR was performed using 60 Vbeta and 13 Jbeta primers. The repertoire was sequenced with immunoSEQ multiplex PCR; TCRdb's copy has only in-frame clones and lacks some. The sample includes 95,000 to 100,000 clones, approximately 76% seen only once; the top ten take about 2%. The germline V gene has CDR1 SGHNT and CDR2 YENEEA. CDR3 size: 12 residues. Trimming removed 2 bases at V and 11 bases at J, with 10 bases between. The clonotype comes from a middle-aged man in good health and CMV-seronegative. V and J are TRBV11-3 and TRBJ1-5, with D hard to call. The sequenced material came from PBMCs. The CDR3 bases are TGTGCCAGCAGCTTAACAGACCGGTCCCAGCATTTT. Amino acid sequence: CASSLTDRSQHF.